This is a list of T cell receptor beta chains from one sample in a study of OX40 agonist ivuxolimab in advanced cancers. The assay was immunoSEQ multiplex PCR, and TCRdb's table has in-frame clones only and misses some. The sample includes approximately 32,000 clones, more than 70% of them seen just once. Sequences were derived from CD4+ or CD8+ T cells sorted from blood, sampled in a trial of the OX40 agonist ivuxolimab. Receptor source: an adult with an advanced solid tumor such as melanoma, head and neck, liver or kidney cancer. Both conserved end residues are part of each CDR3. D genes are given only for firm matches. Some rows mark clone size as missing; the rest say once, few, many or name a class of expanded clone.

CDR3 protein	CDR3 DNA	J gene	V gene	D gene	clone size
CASSHDSATARDNEQFF	TGTGCCAGCAGCCACGATTCCGCGACTGCGAGGGACAATGAGCAGTTCTTC	TRBJ2-1	TRBV14	.	.
CAASGDSYEQYF	TGTGCCGCGTCGGGGGACTCCTACGAGCAGTACTTC	TRBJ2-7	TRBV28	.	.
CASTINRGDLNYGYTF	TGTGCCAGCACTATTAACAGGGGCGACCTTAACTATGGCTACACCTTC	TRBJ1-2	TRBV6-4	TRBD1	few
CASSSPEASGGTSTDTQYF	TGTGCCAGCAGCTCCCCAGAGGCTAGCGGGGGAACTAGCACAGATACGCAGTATTTT	TRBJ2-3	TRBV7-9	TRBD2	medium-sized
CASSVASGFSAEQFF	TGTGCCAGCAGCGTAGCTAGCGGATTCTCAGCTGAGCAGTTCTTC	TRBJ2-1	TRBV9	TRBD2	.
CASSQEGLSSTDTQYF	TGTGCCAGCAGCCAAGAGGGCCTCTCTAGCACAGATACGCAGTATTTT	TRBJ2-3	TRBV4-2	.	.
CASSPPLIGTDTQYF	TGTGCCAGCAGCCCACCCTTAATCGGCACAGATACGCAGTATTTT	TRBJ2-3	TRBV7-9	.	.
CSVGGQPYEQYF	TGCAGCGTGGGCGGACAGCCCTACGAGCAGTACTTC	TRBJ2-7	TRBV29-1	.	.
CASSLSPTGTTEAFF	TGTGCCAGCAGTTTGTCCCCGACAGGGACCACTGAAGCTTTCTTT	TRBJ1-1	TRBV27	TRBD1	few
CASSSPGALPEQFF	TGCGCCAGCAGCTCCCCAGGGGCACTCCCTGAACAGTTCTTC	TRBJ2-1	TRBV5-1	.	.
CASGGQGFDTEAFF	TGTGCCAGCGGAGGACAGGGCTTTGACACTGAAGCTTTCTTT	TRBJ1-1	TRBV27	TRBD1	.
CASSRKKEGPHGYTF	TGTGCCAGCAGCCGAAAAAAAGAGGGCCCTCATGGCTACACCTTC	TRBJ1-2	TRBV11-2	.	.
CASSLAGEAYNEQFF	TGTGCCAGCAGCTTGGCCGGGGAGGCCTACAATGAGCAGTTCTTC	TRBJ2-1	TRBV6-5	.	.
CASSPRVHYEQYF	TGTGCCAGCAGCCCCCGGGTCCACTACGAGCAGTACTTC	TRBJ2-7	TRBV14	.	.
CASSSGGVEEKLFF	TGTGCCAGCAGCTCAGGGGGCGTGGAGGAAAAACTGTTTTTT	TRBJ1-4	TRBV11-1	TRBD1	.
CASSYDSTDTQYF	TGTGCCAGCAGTTACGATAGCACAGATACGCAGTATTTT	TRBJ2-3	TRBV6-5	.	many
CANTGVHEQYF	TGTGCCAACACAGGGGTCCACGAGCAGTACTTC	TRBJ2-7	TRBV5-5	TRBD1	.
CASSLAPDRDTSYEQYF	TGTGCCAGCAGCTTAGCGCCAGACCGGGACACCTCCTACGAGCAGTACTTC	TRBJ2-7	TRBV7-8	.	.
CASSGTGGREKLFF	TGTGCCAGCAGTGGGACAGGGGGACGTGAAAAACTGTTTTTT	TRBJ1-4	TRBV6-1	TRBD1	.
CASSHHPGTQGPDTQYF	TGTGCCAGCAGCCACCATCCCGGGACCCAAGGGCCAGATACGCAGTATTTT	TRBJ2-3	TRBV2	.	.
CASSIGAAQYF	TGTGCCAGCAGCATCGGAGCGGCCCAGTACTTC	TRBJ2-5	TRBV9	.	once
CASSPLAGRANEKLFF	TGTGCCAGCAGTCCTCTGGCAGGGCGGGCTAATGAAAAACTGTTTTTT	TRBJ1-4	TRBV28	.	.
CASSLVGGSGSHNEQFF	TGTGCCAGCAGCTTAGTAGGTGGAAGCGGGAGTCACAATGAGCAGTTCTTC	TRBJ2-1	TRBV7-6	TRBD2	.
CASSFLARGNEQFF	TGTGCCAGCAGTTTCCTCGCGAGAGGGAATGAGCAGTTCTTC	TRBJ2-1	TRBV28	.	.
CASGGGQAGVKLNSPLHF	TGTGCCAGCGGGGGTGGACAGGCTGGCGTTAAGCTTAATTCACCCCTCCACTTT	TRBJ1-6	TRBV27	TRBD1	.
CASSLVLAGTYYGYTF	TGTGCCAGCAGCTTGGTATTGGCGGGGACTTACTATGGCTACACCTTC	TRBJ1-2	TRBV5-1	.	.
CASKPGTYEQYF	TGTGCCAGCAAGCCGGGGACCTACGAGCAGTACTTC	TRBJ2-7	TRBV6-1	.	.
CASSYGEGGIQYF	TGTGCCAGCAGTTACGGGGAAGGGGGCATTCAGTACTTC	TRBJ2-4	TRBV6-5	.	.
CASSQVGEPEQFF	TGCGCCAGCAGCCAAGTGGGGGAGCCTGAGCAGTTCTTC	TRBJ2-1	TRBV4-3	.	.
CASSQGRGPRTGEQFF	TGTGCCAGCAGCCAGGGGAGGGGCCCCAGGACGGGTGAGCAGTTCTTC	TRBJ2-1	TRBV4-2	TRBD2	.